The 23 T cell receptor beta chains presented below share a single source sample, sequenced in a study of cytomegalovirus exposure and HLA in healthy donors. The PCR was carried out with 60 Vbeta primers and 13 Jbeta primers. Measured with immunoSEQ multiplex PCR; TCRdb has only the in-frame clones, and not every one. This table has around 140,000 clones, 70% to 85% appearing once. The sample comprised PBMCs. These receptors were collected from a middle-aged man in good health and CMV-seronegative.

The chain joins TRBV23-1 to TRBJ2-1; 7 positions match TRBD1. TRBV23-1 is designated an ORF whose function remains uncertain. The CDR3 consists of 15 residues. V was pared by 3 bases and J by 2 bases, with 4 bases of the junction left unmatched. In DNA form, the CDR3 reads TGCGCCAGCAGTCACGGGGACAGAACCTACAATGAGCAGTTCTTC. Translation: CASSHGDRTYNEQFF.

This clone was seen a few times. Within the sample, other DNA sequences also encode this same CDR3. The chain carries TRBV19 and TRBJ2-7; 9 bases match TRBD1. Germline CDR1 is LNHDA and CDR2 is SQIVND (reference sequence). The CDR3 extends over 14 amino acids. The J segment lost 2 bases and the V segment lost 5 bases, leaving 4 bases of the junction unmatched. CDR3 nucleotides: TGTGCCAGTAGTCTCGGACAGGGGCCCTACGAGCAGTACTTC. Protein product: CASSLGQGPYEQYF.

The V gene is TRBV4-2, the J gene TRBJ2-3, with 8 bases identical to TRBD2. The CDR3 has 15 residues. The V segment lost 1 base and the J segment 0 bases; nucleotides outside the gene matches: 0. Germline V gives CDR1 LGHNA, CDR2 YNFKEQ. The CDR3: CASSQGTSSTDTQYF. Written as DNA, the CDR3 is TGTGCCAGCAGCCAAGGGACTAGCAGCACAGATACGCAGTATTTT.

The chain uses TRBV4-2 and TRBJ2-5; 8 bases are a match to TRBD2. Gene TRBJ2-7 matches the end of the DNA better, so the J call may be wrong. This CDR3 is built from 16 residues. Germline CDR1 and CDR2: LGHNA and YNFKEQ. The chain's CDR3 is CASSPRSGASSYEQYF. CDR3 coding DNA: TGTGCCAGCAGCCCTCGTAGCGGGGCCAGCTCCTACGAGCAGTACTTC.

This chain links TRBV2 with TRBJ2-7; 10 bases match TRBD2. CDR1 is SNHLY and CDR2 is FYNNEI in the germline V gene. This CDR3 spans 15 amino acids. Germline trimming cut 3 bases from V and 0 bases from J; bases unmatched to any gene: 2. The CDR3 reads CASSDRTSGSYEQYF. In nucleotides, the CDR3 is TGTGCCAGCAGTGATCGGACTAGCGGCTCCTACGAGCAGTACTTC.

This rearrangement joins TRBV6-4 to TRBJ2-3, with 7 bases that match TRBD1. The germline V gene encodes CDR1 MRHNA and CDR2 SNTAGT. The CDR3 totals 14 residues. After removal of 2 bases from V and 1 base from J, the junction contained 0 bases not matched to a gene. The CDR3 protein is CASSDGQGTDTQYF. The CDR3 nucleotides read TGTGCCAGCAGTGACGGACAGGGCACAGATACGCAGTATTTT.

This clone was observed a few times. The chain is built from TRBV9 and TRBJ2-3; no definite D call. Germline V CDR1 and CDR2: SGDLS, YYNGEE. The V and J ends lost 0 bases and 5 bases respectively, with 13 bases between them. The CDR3 length is 15 residues. The CDR3 region has the DNA TGTGCCAGCAGCGTAGCTACGAGGAGCTTAGATACGCAGTATTTT. It translates to CASSVATRSLDTQYF.

In its sample, this clone was seen a few times. The chain recombines TRBV21-1 with TRBJ2-2; the table's D call, TRBD1, has no DNA check behind it. TRBV21-1 is designated a pseudogene. This CDR3 has 17 amino acids. The CDR3 DNA reads as TGTGCCAGCACCAATGACCGGGACAGGGGGCGGGCCGGGGAGCTGTTTTTT. Translation: CASTNDRDRGRAGELFF.

This clone was observed a handful of times. The chain carries TRBV7-9 and TRBJ2-7; weak D call: TRBD1 (7 bases). V lost 5 bases to trimming and J lost 3 bases, with 14 bases between them. Germline V gene data show CDR1 as SEHNR and CDR2 as FQNEAQ (reference sequence). The CDR3 contains 14 residues. DNA of the CDR3: TGTGCCAGCAGCACCCAGGGGGGATTCTACGAGCAGTACTTC. It specifies CASSTQGGFYEQYF.

The J gene is TRBJ2-5, the V gene TRBV7-3; TRBD2 aligns across 8 bases. This CDR3 contains 13 residues. V shed 3 bases and J 7 bases; nucleotides not matched to a gene: 4. Germline V CDR1 and CDR2: SGHTA, FQGTGA. The CDR3 DNA reads as TGTGCCAGCAGCTTGAGCGGGGGAGGGACCCAGTACTTC. Protein product: CASSLSGGGTQYF.

The J gene is TRBJ2-5, the V gene TRBV5-1; D is perhaps TRBD2 (5 bases). Germline CDR1 reads SGHRS; CDR2 reads YFSETQ. V was trimmed by 7 bases and J by 2 bases, leaving 12 bases between them. The CDR3 is 13 amino acids. The CDR3 DNA sequence: TGCGCCAGCGGCGGGCAGGTTCAAGAGACCCAGTACTTC. Its translation is CASGGQVQETQYF.

This chain links TRBV2 with TRBJ2-7; the D gene is possibly TRBD2 (7 bases). Deletions cut 1 base from V and 5 bases from J, with 24 bases between. CDR1 is SNHLY and CDR2 is FYNNEI in the germline V gene. CDR3 length: 18 amino acids. The CDR3 coding sequence is TGTGCCAGCAGTGAAGGGGGAGGGGGGTACCTAGCAGGCGACGAGCAGTACTTC. Its protein product is CASSEGGGGYLAGDEQYF.

CDR3 DNA: TGTGCCAGCTCACCGGGGAGAACCTCCTACGAGCAGTACTTC. Encoded protein: CASSPGRTSYEQYF. V is TRBV18 and J is TRBJ2-7, with D perhaps TRBD2 (5 bases). This CDR3 contains 14 residues. CDR1 and CDR2 (germline): KGHSH, LQKENI. V lost 3 bases to trimming and J lost 0 bases, with 9 bases between them.

This chain joins TRBV27 and TRBJ2-2; D uncertain. This CDR3 is 14 amino acids long. Deletions cut 7 bases from V and 1 base from J, with 10 bases between. From germline, CDR1 is MNHEY and CDR2 SMNVEV (reference sequence). CDR3 DNA sequence: TGTGCCAGCAAGATCGCCAGGAACACCGGGGAGCTGTTTTTT. Translation: CASKIARNTGELFF.

Here the CDR3 reads CASSLVPIAGVQETQYF. The CDR3 DNA is TGTGCCAGCAGCTTAGTCCCTATAGCGGGCGTACAAGAGACCCAGTACTTC. The chain couples TRBV7-8 to TRBJ2-5; 7 bases agree with TRBD2. Per the germline V gene, CDR1 is SGHVS and CDR2 is FQNEAQ. After removal of 1 base from V and 2 bases from J, the junction contained 10 bases not matched to a gene. The CDR3 sequence is 17 residues long. Full variable domain (missing parts from reference TRBV7-8 and TRBJ2-5): GAGVSQSPRYKVAKRGQDVALRCDPISGHVSLFWYQQALGQGPEFLTYFQNEAQLDKSGLPSDRFFAERPEGSVSTLKIQRTQQEDSAVYLCASSLVPIAGVQETQYFGPGTRLLVL.

This chain uses TRBV28 with TRBJ1-6; 7 bases are shared with TRBD1. Germline-derived CDR1 and CDR2 are MDHEN and SYDVKM. The CDR3 consists of 15 residues. Trimming took 7 bases from V and 6 from J; bases not matched to a gene: 9. The CDR3 bases are TGTGCCAGCACCTTGATGGGACAGACTAATTCACCCCTCCACTTT. Protein: CASTLMGQTNSPLHF.

The rearrangement links TRBV11-3 to TRBJ1-6; no clear D. Germline V gene lookup returns CDR1 SGHNT and CDR2 YENEEA. With 0 bases removed from V and 7 bases from J, the gap between germline ends came to 16 bases. This CDR3 contains 17 residues. The CDR3 DNA follows: TGTGCCAGCAGCTTAGATCTCCCTGCAGGAGGCAATTCACCCCTCCACTTT. This sequence encodes CASSLDLPAGGNSPLHF.

This chain's CDR3 is CASAPTGRETQYF. The CDR3 DNA reads as TGTGCCAGCGCTCCTACAGGGAGAGAGACCCAGTACTTC. The chain has TRBV19 and TRBJ2-5; possible D gene TRBD1, 6 bases. CDR3 size: 13 residues. Trimming pared 9 bases from V and 4 bases from J, leaving 15 bases between. Germline assignment: CDR1 LNHDA and CDR2 SQIVND (reference sequence).

The chain is built from TRBV18 and TRBJ1-5; D uncertain. V was shortened by 1 base and J by 8 bases, with 3 bases between the two germline ends. This CDR3 is built from 11 residues. The germline V gene has CDR1 KGHSH and CDR2 LQKENI. The CDR3 spells CASSPLKPQHF. The DNA for the CDR3 is TGTGCCAGCTCACCACTAAAGCCCCAGCATTTT.

This rearrangement joins TRBV29-1 to TRBJ1-2; tentative D call: TRBD1 (6 bases). The CDR3 consists of 14 residues. Germline CDR1 and CDR2: SQVTM and ANQGSEA. V shed 6 bases and J shed 3 bases, with 17 bases lying between them. The DNA of the CDR3 is TGCAGCGTCCGGGGGGCTCGGGGGGACTATGGCTACACCTTC. This codes for CSVRGARGDYGYTF.

The V call is TRBV14, the J call TRBJ2-7; D unresolved. The CDR3 is 11 residues long. Trimming removed 5 bases from V and 2 bases from J, with 4 bases in between. Germline V gene lookup returns CDR1 SGHDN and CDR2 FVKESK. CDR3 in amino acids: CASSDTYEQYF. The DNA for the CDR3 is TGTGCCAGCAGCGACACCTACGAGCAGTACTTC.

V usage is TRBV2 and J usage is TRBJ2-3, with D possibly being TRBD2 (5 bases). The CDR3 runs 16 residues. Germline-derived CDR1 and CDR2 are SNHLY and FYNNEI. V lost 5 bases and J 3 bases, leaving 18 bases between the germline ends. CDR3 sequence: CASSPSGVTLTDTQYF. CDR3 bases: TGTGCCAGCAGTCCCTCCGGGGTAACGCTTACAGATACGCAGTATTTT.

The chain links TRBV6-5 to TRBJ2-2; D remains ambiguous. Germline CDR1 reads MNHEY; CDR2 reads SVGAGI. Trimming stripped 8 bases from V and 6 bases from J, with 7 bases between. The CDR3 covers 11 residues. The chain's CDR3 is CASATAGELFF. DNA of the CDR3: TGTGCCAGCGCTACGGCCGGGGAGCTGTTTTTT.